The clone carrying this T cell receptor (beta chain) was picked up many times. Its specificity is not known. Trimming took off 4 bases at V and 0 bases at J, with 12 bases between the two ends. This CDR3 contains 15 residues. CDR1 and CDR2 (germline): SGDLS, YYNGEE. Library preparation (for TCRbeta) was performed with unique molecular identifiers. MiXCR, run by TCRdb on the PCR reads, gives a single entry per CDR3 protein. Of around 300,000 distinct CDR3 sequences in the sample, 9.5% to 13% were seen once. The entry originates in a study of T-cell reconstitution after alpha-beta-depleted transplantation in children. Study observations and caveats: Newly produced T cells mostly accounted for T-cell counts and diversity one year post-transplant. Reported findings indicate that, about two months after transplant, alpha-beta T cells came from several hundred expanded clones, which were derived from non-depleted graft cells. The origin of high day-60 TCRbeta diversity in some patients lay in surviving recipient T cells and thymic progenitors.

The J gene is TRBJ2-3, the V gene TRBV9, with D perhaps given as TRBD1 or TRBD2 (5 bases each). The receptor was derived from a boy in the first two years of life with acute myeloid leukemia, due to receive a stem cell transplant. The material sequenced was PBMCs, taken before TCRalphabeta/CD19-depleted stem cell transplant. The CDR3: CASSHTGTSTDTQYF. CDR3 in DNA: TGTGCCAGCAGCCACACGGGGACCAGCACAGATACGCAGTATTTT.